Below, 16 T cell receptor beta chains from the same sample are listed, as sequenced in a study of cytomegalovirus exposure and HLA in healthy donors. Primers for the PCR totalled 60 Vbeta and 13 Jbeta. The data were produced by immunoSEQ multiplex PCR, yet TCRdb's version contains in-frame clones alone and is incomplete. The sample records about 100,000 clones, around 69% being singletons. Source material: PBMCs. Every receptor here comes from a man aged 18 to 30 in good health and CMV-seronegative.

This chain links TRBV16 with TRBJ1-5; 7 nucleotides align to TRBD1. The CDR3 is 15 residues long. J lost 1 base, V lost 4 bases, and 4 bases had no gene match. Looked up from germline, CDR1 is KGHSY and CDR2 is FQNENV. CDR3 coding DNA: TGTGCCAGCAGCCGGAGGGGACAGAGCAATCAGCCCCAGCATTTT. Encoded protein: CASSRRGQSNQPQHF.

The chain links TRBV5-5 to TRBJ2-6; the D is unclear. The CDR3 contains 15 residues. Looked up from germline, CDR1 is SGHKS and CDR2 is YYEKEE (reference sequence). The V end was cut by 1 base, the J end by 4 bases, with 9 bases between. This chain's CDR3 is CASSLLGEGANVLTF. In nucleotides, the CDR3 is TGTGCCAGCAGCTTGCTGGGCGAGGGGGCCAACGTCCTGACTTTC.

The chain links TRBV7-3 to TRBJ2-1; D unclear. CDR1 and CDR2 (germline): SGHTA, FQGTGA. V lost 5 bases and J lost 6, with 11 bases in between. There are 13 residues in the CDR3. The CDR3 loop reads CASSPSRGNEQFF. The DNA of the CDR3 is TGTGCCAGCAGCCCGTCGCGCGGCAATGAGCAGTTCTTC.

This clone came up once. V usage is TRBV6-5 and J usage is TRBJ1-1; D ambiguous. Germline CDR1 MNHEY, CDR2 SVGAGI. The CDR3 length is 13 residues. V was cut by 6 bases and J by 1 base, with 9 bases left in between. The CDR3 sequence is CASSLTENTEAFF. CDR3 nucleotide sequence: TGTGCCAGCAGCCTAACAGAGAACACTGAAGCTTTCTTT.

The rearrangement joins TRBV29-1 to TRBJ1-2; D is ambiguous. This CDR3 region has 11 residues. The germline V gene has CDR1 SQVTM and CDR2 ANQGSEA. The ends were cut back, 6 bases at V and 3 bases at J, with 8 bases in the middle. CDR3 coding DNA: TGCAGCGTCGACGGAGACTATGGCTACACCTTC. As protein: CSVDGDYGYTF.

The J gene is TRBJ1-3, the V gene TRBV5-1; possibly TRBD1 for D (5 bases). This CDR3 region has 14 residues. Trimming left V 5 bases short and J 0 bases short, with 9 bases between. From germline, CDR1 is SGHRS and CDR2 YFSETQ. CDR3 nucleotides: TGCGCCAGCAGTACAGGAGTCTCTGGAAACACCATATATTTT. Residues: CASSTGVSGNTIYF.

In its sample, this clone was seen once. V gene TRBV11-2 combines with J gene TRBJ2-3; 8 nucleotides align to TRBD2. Germline V lookup: CDR1 SGHAT, CDR2 FQNNGV. V trimming: 6 bases; J trimming: 2 bases; junction bases outside the gene matches: 13. CDR3 length equals 17 residues. CDR3 nucleotides: TGTGCCAGCAGTCCCCGGGCGGGGGGCTCCCACACAGATACGCAGTATTTT. Its protein product is CASSPRAGGSHTDTQYF.

The chain has TRBV15 and TRBJ2-7, with D possibly being TRBD1 (7 bases). CDR3 length: 15 amino acids. The germline V and J ends were trimmed by 1 base and 4 bases, with 14 bases remaining between them. From germline, CDR1 is LNHNV and CDR2 YYDKDF (reference sequence). CDR3 protein: CATSRAGGGEYEQYF. The CDR3 DNA sequence: TGTGCCACCAGCAGAGCTGGAGGGGGCGAGTACGAGCAGTACTTC.

J is TRBJ2-7 and V is TRBV5-6, with 7 bases identical to TRBD2. Trimming at V came to 4 bases and at J to 0 bases, leaving 4 bases not matched to a gene. From germline, CDR1 is SGHDT and CDR2 YYEEEE. This CDR3 is built from 14 residues. CDR3 sequence reads: CASSTAGDSYEQYF. CDR3 coding DNA: TGTGCCAGCAGCACCGCGGGAGACTCCTACGAGCAGTACTTC. Drawing the rest from reference TRBV5-6 and TRBJ2-7, the complete variable domain is DAGVTQSPTHLIKTRGQQVTLRCSPKSGHDTVSWYQQALGQGPQFIFQYYEEEERQRGNFPDRFSGHQFPNYSSELNVNALLLGDSALYLCASSTAGDSYEQYFGPGTRLTVT.

CDR3 coding DNA: TGCAGCGTCCGGGGTCAGGGGGGCTACACCTTC. Translation: CSVRGQGGYTF. V usage is TRBV29-1 and J usage is TRBJ1-2; the D gene is possibly TRBD1 (6 bases). The germline gives CDR1 SQVTM, CDR2 ANQGSEA. The CDR3 is 11 residues long. V lost 6 bases and J lost 8, with 13 bases in between.

The V gene is TRBV10-3, the J gene TRBJ2-3; 13 bases are a match to TRBD2. J lost 5 bases, V lost 6 bases, and 8 bases had no gene match. Germline V gene sequence: CDR1 ENHRY, CDR2 SYGVKD. The CDR3 spans 16 residues. CDR3: CAIRSTSGGARDTQYF. CDR3 DNA sequence: TGTGCCATCAGGTCTACTAGCGGGGGGGCCAGAGATACGCAGTATTTT.

The gene calls are TRBV7-8 and TRBJ1-5; D is ambiguous. CDR3 length: 15 amino acids. Trimming pared 5 bases from V and 5 bases from J, leaving 16 bases between. Per the germline V gene, CDR1 is SGHVS and CDR2 is FQNEAQ. In nucleotides, the CDR3 is TGTGCCAGCAGCCCAGCGGTAGGGTTCTATCAGCCCCAGCATTTT. Protein: CASSPAVGFYQPQHF. The entire variable domain, with the rest obtained from reference TRBV7-8 and TRBJ1-5, is as follows: GAGVSQSPRYKVAKRGQDVALRCDPISGHVSLFWYQQALGQGPEFLTYFQNEAQLDKSGLPSDRFFAERPEGSVSTLKIQRTQQEDSAVYLCASSPAVGFYQPQHFGDGTRLSIL.

This clone was recorded once. The CDR3 spells CASSQRGGGETQYF. CDR3 DNA: TGTGCCAGCAGTCAGCGGGGGGGCGGAGAGACCCAGTACTTC. The chain combines TRBV2 with TRBJ2-5; 10 bases match TRBD2. Germline CDR1 is SNHLY and CDR2 is FYNNEI. This CDR3 has 14 amino acids. Trimming cost V 5 bases and J 4 bases; bases outside gene matches: 4.

The chain couples TRBV6-5 to TRBJ2-7, with 8 bases identical to TRBD1. Trimming at V came to 6 bases and at J to 3 bases, leaving 7 bases not matched to a gene. In germline, CDR1 is MNHEY, CDR2 SVGAGI. CDR3 length: 14 amino acids. In DNA form, the CDR3 reads TGTGCCAGCAGACCCGGGACAGGATTCTACGAGCAGTACTTC. It codes for CASRPGTGFYEQYF.

This clone was seen a handful of times. The V gene is TRBV27, the J gene TRBJ1-1, with TRBD1 matching over 10 bases. Germline-derived CDR1 and CDR2 are MNHEY and SMNVEV (reference sequence). The CDR3 is made up of 15 amino acids. The V segment lost 5 bases and the J segment 7 bases; nucleotides outside the gene matches: 10. DNA of the CDR3: TGTGCCAGCAGTCACAAGGGACAGGGGCCCCATGAAGCTTTCTTT. The encoded protein is CASSHKGQGPHEAFF.

The V call is TRBV7-2, the J call TRBJ1-5, with a possible D match to TRBD1 (5 bases). Per the germline V gene, CDR1 is SGHTA and CDR2 is FQGNSA. This CDR3 comprises 15 residues. The V gene lost 1 base and the J gene lost 2 bases, with 9 bases spanning the gap. DNA for the CDR3: TGTGCCAGCAGCTTAGGGGTACAGGGCAATCAGCCCCAGCATTTT. Amino acid sequence: CASSLGVQGNQPQHF.